These 9 T cell receptor beta chains were sequenced from one sample in a study of cytomegalovirus exposure and HLA in healthy donors (dated by TCRdb to the late 2010s). Library construction relied on the immunoSEQ multiplex PCR assay. The multiplex PCR relied on a mix of 60 forward primers for TCR Vbeta segments and 13 reverse primers for TCR Jbeta segments. TCRdb carries this immuneACCESS record with in-frame sequences only. Its versions omit some clonotypes, under half of them owing to an unresolved V gene in the studies checked, with the rest unexplained. The sample table shows over 130,000 clones, and roughly 63% are seen once. Around 7.1% of the sample is in the top ten clones. Sequenced sample: PBMCs. Receptor source: an older woman in good health and CMV-seropositive.

This clone was observed a handful of times. The chain employs TRBV9 and TRBJ2-5; D may be TRBD1 (6 bases). The J call is uncertain, as TRBJ2-7 better fits the DNA end. In germline, CDR1 is SGDLS, CDR2 YYNGEE. The CDR3 is 13 residues long. The CDR3 sequence is CASSGGGSYEQYF. CDR3 sequence (DNA): TGTGCCAGCAGCGGAGGGGGATCCTACGAGCAGTACTTC.

On this clone: The junction does not match germline at one end; this may be a read error. The chain has TRBV29-1 and TRBJ2-7; 11 bases map to TRBD2. The CDR3 runs 18 residues. The germline V gene has CDR1 SQVTM and CDR2 ANQGSEA. CDR3 region: CSVEGLAGGSRPSYEQCF. The DNA for the CDR3 is TGCAGCGTTGAAGGCCTAGCGGGAGGCTCCAGGCCCTCCTACGAGCAGTGCTTC.

The chain is built from TRBV7-3 and TRBJ2-3; TRBD2 matches at 16 bases. The CDR3 loop spans 16 amino acids. Unmatched junction bases numbered 3, after V lost 4 bases and J lost 5 bases. Germline V CDR1 and CDR2: SGHTA, FQGTGA. CDR3 sequence (DNA): TGTGCCAGCAGCTCCGGGACTAGCGGGAGGGGAGATACGCAGTATTTT. This encodes CASSSGTSGRGDTQYF.

V is TRBV6-6 and J is TRBJ2-5; TRBD1 might be the D (6 bases). Trimming left V 7 bases short and J 2 bases short, with 14 bases between. There are 14 residues in the CDR3. The germline V gene has CDR1 MNHNY and CDR2 SVGAGI (reference sequence). The CDR3 loop is CASTPTGIQETQYF. Written as DNA, the CDR3 is TGTGCCAGCACCCCAACAGGGATACAAGAGACCCAGTACTTC.

This chain links TRBV28 with TRBJ1-2, with D hard to call. The CDR3 runs 12 residues. Germline lookup yields CDR1 MDHEN and CDR2 SYDVKM. Trimming cost V 3 bases and J 9 bases, with 11 bases left between them. CDR3: CASSFVGARYTF. The CDR3 DNA sequence: TGTGCCAGCAGTTTCGTCGGAGCCCGCTACACCTTC.

This sequence joins TRBV5-6 and TRBJ1-2; possible D gene TRBD1, 6 bases. The ends were cut back, 0 bases at V and 7 bases at J, with 10 bases in the middle. This CDR3 comprises 13 residues. CDR1 SGHDT and CDR2 YYEEEE come from the germline V gene. The CDR3 region has the DNA TGTGCCAGCAGCTTGGTTGGGGGCGGTGGCTACACCTTC. As protein: CASSLVGGGGYTF. Based on the CDR3 plus reference TRBV5-6 and TRBJ1-2, the full variable domain is DAGVTQSPTHLIKTRGQQVTLRCSPKSGHDTVSWYQQALGQGPQFIFQYYEEEERQRGNFPDRFSGHQFPNYSSELNVNALLLGDSALYLCASSLVGGGGYTFGSGTRLTVV.

The rearrangement uses TRBV9 and TRBJ2-5, with a weak D call TRBD1 (5 bases). This CDR3 contains 16 residues. V was cut by 2 bases and J by 7 bases, with 21 bases left in between. Looked up from germline, CDR1 is SGDLS and CDR2 is YYNGEE. Here the CDR3 DNA reads TGTGCCAGCAGCGTTGAAAGTGGGGCTCCAAGGTGGACCCAGTACTTC. It translates to CASSVESGAPRWTQYF.

The chain links TRBV7-2 to TRBJ2-2, with 9 bases fitting TRBD1. The CDR3 spans 15 residues. CDR1 is SGHTA and CDR2 is FQGNSA in the germline V gene. The trim removed 5 bases at V and 0 bases at J, leaving 1 base unmatched. CDR3 bases: TGTGCCAGCAGCCGGACAGGGGCGAACACCGGGGAGCTGTTTTTT. It is translated as CASSRTGANTGELFF.

This chain uses TRBV28 with TRBJ2-3; 13 nucleotides agree with TRBD2. The CDR3 covers 16 residues. Losses at the gene ends were 6 bases for V and 6 bases for J; bases not matched to a gene: 9. The germline gives CDR1 MDHEN, CDR2 SYDVKM. CDR3 in DNA: TGTGCCAGCAGCTTTAGGGGACTAGCGGGATACGATACGCAGTATTTT. This translates into CASSFRGLAGYDTQYF.